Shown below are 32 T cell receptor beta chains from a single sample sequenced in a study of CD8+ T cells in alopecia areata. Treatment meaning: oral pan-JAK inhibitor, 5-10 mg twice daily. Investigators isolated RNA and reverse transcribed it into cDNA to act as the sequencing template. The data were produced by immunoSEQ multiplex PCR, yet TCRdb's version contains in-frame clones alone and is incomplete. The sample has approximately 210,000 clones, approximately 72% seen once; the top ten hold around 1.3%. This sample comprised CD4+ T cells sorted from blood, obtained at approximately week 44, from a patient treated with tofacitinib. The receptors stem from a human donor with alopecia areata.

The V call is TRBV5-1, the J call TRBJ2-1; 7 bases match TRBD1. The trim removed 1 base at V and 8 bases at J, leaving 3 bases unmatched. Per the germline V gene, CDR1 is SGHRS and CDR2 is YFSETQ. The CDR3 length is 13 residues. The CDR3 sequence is CASSLYRGYEQFF. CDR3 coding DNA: TGCGCCAGCAGCTTGTACAGGGGTTATGAGCAGTTCTTC.

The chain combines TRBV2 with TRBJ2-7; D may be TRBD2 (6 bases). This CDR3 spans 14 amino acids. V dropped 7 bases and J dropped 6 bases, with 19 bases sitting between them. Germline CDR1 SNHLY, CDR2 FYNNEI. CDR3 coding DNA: TGTGCCAGCAACCTCAAAGGCGGGACTTCCGAGCAGTACTTC. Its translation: CASNLKGGTSEQYF.

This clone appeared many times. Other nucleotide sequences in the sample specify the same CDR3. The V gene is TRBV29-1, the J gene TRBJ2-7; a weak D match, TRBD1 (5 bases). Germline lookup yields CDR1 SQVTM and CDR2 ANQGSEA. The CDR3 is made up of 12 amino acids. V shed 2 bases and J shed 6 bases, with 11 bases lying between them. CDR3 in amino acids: CSVEPQVGEQYF. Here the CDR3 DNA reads TGCAGCGTTGAACCACAGGTCGGCGAGCAGTACTTC.

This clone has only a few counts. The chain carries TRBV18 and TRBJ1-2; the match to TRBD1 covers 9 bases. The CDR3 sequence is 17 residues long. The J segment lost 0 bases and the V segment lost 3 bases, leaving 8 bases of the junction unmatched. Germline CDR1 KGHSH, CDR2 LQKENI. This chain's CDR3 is CASSPRDRDFSNYGYTF. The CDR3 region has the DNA TGTGCCAGCTCACCCCGGGACAGGGATTTTTCTAACTATGGCTACACCTTC.

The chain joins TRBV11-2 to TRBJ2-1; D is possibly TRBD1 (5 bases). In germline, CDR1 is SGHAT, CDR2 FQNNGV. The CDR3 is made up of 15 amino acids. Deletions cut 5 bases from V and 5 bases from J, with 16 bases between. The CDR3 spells CASSTQGINHNEQFF. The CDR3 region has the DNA TGTGCCAGCAGCACCCAGGGTATCAACCACAATGAGCAGTTCTTC.

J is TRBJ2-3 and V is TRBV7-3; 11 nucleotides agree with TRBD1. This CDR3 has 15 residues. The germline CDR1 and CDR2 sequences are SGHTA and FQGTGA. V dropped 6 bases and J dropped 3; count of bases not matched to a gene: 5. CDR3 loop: CASSAGQGATDTQYF. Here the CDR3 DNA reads TGTGCCAGCAGTGCCGGACAGGGGGCGACAGATACGCAGTATTTT.

The CDR3 DNA is TGTGCCATCAAAGCACAGGGGGCTAGCACTGAAGCTTTCTTT. Translated, it gives CAIKAQGASTEAFF. The chain has TRBV10-3 and TRBJ1-1; 9 bases fit TRBD1. This CDR3 is built from 14 residues. Germline lookup yields CDR1 ENHRY and CDR2 SYGVKD. V lost 7 bases and J lost 4; bases outside the gene matches: 7.

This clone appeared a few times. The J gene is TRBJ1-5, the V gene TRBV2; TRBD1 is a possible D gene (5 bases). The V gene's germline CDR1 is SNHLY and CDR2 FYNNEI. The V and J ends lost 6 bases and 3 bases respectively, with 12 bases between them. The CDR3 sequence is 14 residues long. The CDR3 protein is CASRDDRINQPQHF. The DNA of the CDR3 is TGTGCCAGCAGGGACGACAGAATCAATCAGCCCCAGCATTTT.

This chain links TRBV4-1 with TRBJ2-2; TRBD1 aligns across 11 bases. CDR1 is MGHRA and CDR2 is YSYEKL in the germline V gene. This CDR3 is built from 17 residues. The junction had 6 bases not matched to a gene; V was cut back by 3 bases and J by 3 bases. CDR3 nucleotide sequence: TGCGCCAGCAGCCACAGACCGGGACAGGGGGACACCGGGGAGCTGTTTTTT. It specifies CASSHRPGQGDTGELFF.

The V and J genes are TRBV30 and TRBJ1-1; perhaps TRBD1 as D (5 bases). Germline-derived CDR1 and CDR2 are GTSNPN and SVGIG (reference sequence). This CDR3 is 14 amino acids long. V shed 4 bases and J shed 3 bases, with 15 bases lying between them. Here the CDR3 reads CAWTPRGRDTEAFF. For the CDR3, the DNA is TGTGCCTGGACCCCAAGGGGTAGGGACACTGAAGCTTTCTTT.

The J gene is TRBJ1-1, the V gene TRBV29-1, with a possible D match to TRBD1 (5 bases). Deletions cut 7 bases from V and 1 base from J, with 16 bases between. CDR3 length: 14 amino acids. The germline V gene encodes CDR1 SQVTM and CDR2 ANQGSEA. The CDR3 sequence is CSAPRGLPNTEAFF. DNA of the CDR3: TGCAGCGCTCCCCGGGGCCTCCCGAACACTGAAGCTTTCTTT.

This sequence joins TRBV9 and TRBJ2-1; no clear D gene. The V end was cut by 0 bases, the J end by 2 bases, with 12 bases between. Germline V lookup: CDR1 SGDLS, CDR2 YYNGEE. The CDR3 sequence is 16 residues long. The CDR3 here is CASSVGGGSAYNEQFF. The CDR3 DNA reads TGTGCCAGCAGCGTAGGAGGCGGTTCTGCCTACAATGAGCAGTTCTTC.

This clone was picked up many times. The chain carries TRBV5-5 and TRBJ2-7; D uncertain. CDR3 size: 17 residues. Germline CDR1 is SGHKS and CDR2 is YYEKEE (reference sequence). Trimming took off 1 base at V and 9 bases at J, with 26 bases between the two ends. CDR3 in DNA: TGTGCCAGCAGCTTGTTATTTTCCAGGATCATCCCTACGAGGCAGTACTTC. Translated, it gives CASSLLFSRIIPTRQYF.

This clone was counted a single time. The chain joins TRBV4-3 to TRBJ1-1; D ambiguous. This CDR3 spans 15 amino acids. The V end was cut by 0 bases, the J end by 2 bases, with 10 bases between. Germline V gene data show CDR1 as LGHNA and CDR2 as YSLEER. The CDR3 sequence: CASSQDPAINTEAFF. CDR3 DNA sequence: TGCGCCAGCAGCCAAGATCCGGCAATAAACACTGAAGCTTTCTTT.

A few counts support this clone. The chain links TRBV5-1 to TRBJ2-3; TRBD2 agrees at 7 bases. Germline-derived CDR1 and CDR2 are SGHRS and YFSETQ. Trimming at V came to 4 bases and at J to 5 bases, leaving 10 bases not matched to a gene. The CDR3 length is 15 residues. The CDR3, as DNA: TGCGCCAGCAGCCGGAACGGGGGGACCAGAGATACGCAGTATTTT. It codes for CASSRNGGTRDTQYF. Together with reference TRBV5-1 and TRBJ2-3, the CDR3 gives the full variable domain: KAGVTQTPRYLIKTRGQQVTLSCSPISGHRSVSWYQQTPGQGLQFLFEYFSETQRNKGNFPGRFSGRQFSNSRSEMNVSTLELGDSALYLCASSRNGGTRDTQYFGPGTRLTVL.

The CDR3 DNA reads as TGCGCCAGCAGCCAGAAACCTCCAGCGACCGGGGAGCTGTTTTTT. This sequence encodes CASSQKPPATGELFF. The rearrangement joins TRBV4-3 to TRBJ2-2, with D unclear. CDR1 is LGHNA and CDR2 is YSLEER in the germline V gene. The V gene lost 3 bases and the J gene lost 5 bases, with 13 bases spanning the gap. The CDR3 consists of 15 residues.

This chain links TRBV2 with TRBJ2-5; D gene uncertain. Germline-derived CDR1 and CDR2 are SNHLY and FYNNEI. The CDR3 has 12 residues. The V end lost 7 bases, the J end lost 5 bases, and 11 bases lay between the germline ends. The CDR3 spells CASTDRYETQYF. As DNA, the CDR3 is TGTGCCAGCACAGACCGATACGAGACCCAGTACTTC. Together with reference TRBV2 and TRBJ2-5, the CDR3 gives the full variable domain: EPEVTQTPSHQVTQMGQEVILRCVPISNHLYFYWYRQILGQKVEFLVSFYNNEISEKSEIFDDQFSVERPDGSNFTLKIRSTKLEDSAMYFCASTDRYETQYFGPGTRLLVL.

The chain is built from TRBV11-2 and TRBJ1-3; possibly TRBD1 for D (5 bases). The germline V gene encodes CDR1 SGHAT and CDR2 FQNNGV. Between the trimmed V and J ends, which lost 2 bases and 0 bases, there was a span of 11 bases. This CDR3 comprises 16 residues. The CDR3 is CASSLTRTISGNTIYF. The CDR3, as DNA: TGTGCCAGCAGCTTAACTAGGACAATCTCTGGAAACACCATATATTTT.

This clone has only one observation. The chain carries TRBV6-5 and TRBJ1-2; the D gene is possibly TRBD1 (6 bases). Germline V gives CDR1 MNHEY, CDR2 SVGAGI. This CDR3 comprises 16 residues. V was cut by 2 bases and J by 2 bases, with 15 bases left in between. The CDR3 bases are TGTGCCAGCAGTTACGTATCGGGACAACCAAACTATGGCTACACCTTC. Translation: CASSYVSGQPNYGYTF.

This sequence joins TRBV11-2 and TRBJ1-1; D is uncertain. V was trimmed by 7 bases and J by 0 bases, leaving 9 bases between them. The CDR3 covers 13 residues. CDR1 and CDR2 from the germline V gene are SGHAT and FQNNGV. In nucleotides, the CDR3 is TGTGCCAGCATGGCAGACATGAACACTGAAGCTTTCTTT. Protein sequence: CASMADMNTEAFF.

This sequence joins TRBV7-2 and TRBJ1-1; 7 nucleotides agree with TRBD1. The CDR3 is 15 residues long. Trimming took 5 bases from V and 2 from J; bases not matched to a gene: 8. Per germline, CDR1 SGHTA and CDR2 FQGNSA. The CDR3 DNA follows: TGTGCCAGCAGCCCCCAAGGGACAGTAAACACTGAAGCTTTCTTT. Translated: CASSPQGTVNTEAFF. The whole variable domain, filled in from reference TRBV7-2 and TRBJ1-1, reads GAGVSQSPSNKVTEKGKDVELRCDPISGHTALYWYRQSLGQGLEFLIYFQGNSAPDKSGLPSDRFSAERTGGSVSTLTIQRTQQEDSAVYLCASSPQGTVNTEAFFGQGTRLTVV.

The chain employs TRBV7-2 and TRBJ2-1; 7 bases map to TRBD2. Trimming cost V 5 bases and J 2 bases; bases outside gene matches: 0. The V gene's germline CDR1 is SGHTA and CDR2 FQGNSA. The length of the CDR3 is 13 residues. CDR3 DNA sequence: TGTGCCAGCAGCGGGGGGGCCTACAATGAGCAGTTCTTC. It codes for CASSGGAYNEQFF.

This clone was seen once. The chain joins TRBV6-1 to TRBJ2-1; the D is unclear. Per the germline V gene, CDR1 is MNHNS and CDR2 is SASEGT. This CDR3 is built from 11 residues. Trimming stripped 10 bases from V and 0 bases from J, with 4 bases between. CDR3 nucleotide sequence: TGTGCCACGCACTCCTACAATGAGCAGTTCTTC. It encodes CATHSYNEQFF.

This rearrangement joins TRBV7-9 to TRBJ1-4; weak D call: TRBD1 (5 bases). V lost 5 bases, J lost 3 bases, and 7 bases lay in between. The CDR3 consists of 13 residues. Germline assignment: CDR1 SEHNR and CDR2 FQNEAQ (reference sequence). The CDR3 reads CASSGDANEKLFF. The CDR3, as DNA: TGTGCCAGCAGCGGGGACGCTAATGAAAAACTGTTTTTT. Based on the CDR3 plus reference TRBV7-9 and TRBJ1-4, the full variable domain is DTGVSQNPRHKITKRGQNVTFRCDPISEHNRLYWYRQTLGQGPEFLTYFQNEAQLEKSRLLSDRFSAERPKGSFSTLEIQRTEQGDSAMYLCASSGDANEKLFFGSGTQLSVL.

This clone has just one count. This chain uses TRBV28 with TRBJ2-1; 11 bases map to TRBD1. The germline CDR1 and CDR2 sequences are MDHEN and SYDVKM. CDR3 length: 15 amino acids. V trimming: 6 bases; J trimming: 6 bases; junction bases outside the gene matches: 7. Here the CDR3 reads CASRESGTGGNEQFF. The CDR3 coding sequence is TGTGCCAGCAGAGAAAGTGGGACAGGGGGCAATGAGCAGTTCTTC.

This CDR3 reads CSVLSWGTKNIQYF. The DNA for the CDR3 is TGCAGCGTTCTGAGCTGGGGGACCAAAAACATTCAGTACTTC. This chain links TRBV29-1 with TRBJ2-4, with D perhaps TRBD1 or TRBD2 (5 bases each). Germline V gene sequence: CDR1 SQVTM, CDR2 ANQGSEA. The CDR3 runs to 14 residues. Trimming left V 5 bases short and J 2 bases short, with 13 bases between.

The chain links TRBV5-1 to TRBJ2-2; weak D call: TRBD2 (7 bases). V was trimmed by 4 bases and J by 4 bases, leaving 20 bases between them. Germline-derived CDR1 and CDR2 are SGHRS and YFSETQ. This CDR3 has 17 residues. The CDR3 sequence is CASSRARGAVGTGELFF. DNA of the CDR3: TGCGCCAGCAGCCGGGCCCGGGGGGCAGTCGGCACCGGGGAGCTGTTTTTT.

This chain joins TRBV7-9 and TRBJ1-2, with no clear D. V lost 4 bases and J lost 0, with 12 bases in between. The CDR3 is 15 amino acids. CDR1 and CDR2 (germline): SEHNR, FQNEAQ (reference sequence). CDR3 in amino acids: CASSSRGETNYGYTF. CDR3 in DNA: TGTGCCAGCAGCTCACGGGGTGAGACTAACTATGGCTACACCTTC.

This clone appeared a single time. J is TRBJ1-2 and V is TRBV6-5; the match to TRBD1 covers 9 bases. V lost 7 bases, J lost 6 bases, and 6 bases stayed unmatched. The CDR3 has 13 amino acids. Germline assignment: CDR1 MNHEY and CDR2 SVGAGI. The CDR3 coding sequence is TGTGCCAGCATCCGGGGACAGGGAGATGGCTACACCTTC. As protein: CASIRGQGDGYTF.

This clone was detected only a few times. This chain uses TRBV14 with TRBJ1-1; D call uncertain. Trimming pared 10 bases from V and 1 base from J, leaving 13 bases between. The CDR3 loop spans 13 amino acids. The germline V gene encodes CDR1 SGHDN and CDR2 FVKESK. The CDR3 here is CATSRGRNTEAFF. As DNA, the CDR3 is TGTGCCACCTCCCGAGGACGGAACACTGAAGCTTTCTTT.

The CDR3 here is CASSVSAGGNSYEQYF. CDR3 in DNA: TGTGCCAGCAGCGTATCGGCTGGGGGGAACTCCTACGAGCAGTACTTC. This sequence joins TRBV5-4 and TRBJ2-7; D may be TRBD2 (6 bases). Per the germline V gene, CDR1 is SGHNT and CDR2 is YYREEE (reference sequence). Trimming pared 4 bases from V and 0 bases from J, leaving 17 bases between. The CDR3 loop spans 16 amino acids. Combining the CDR3 with reference TRBV5-4 and TRBJ2-7 gives the whole variable domain ETGVTQSPTHLIKTRGQQVTLRCSSQSGHNTVSWYQQALGQGPQFIFQYYREEENGRGNFPPRFSGLQFPNYSSELNVNALELDDSALYLCASSVSAGGNSYEQYFGPGTRLTVT.

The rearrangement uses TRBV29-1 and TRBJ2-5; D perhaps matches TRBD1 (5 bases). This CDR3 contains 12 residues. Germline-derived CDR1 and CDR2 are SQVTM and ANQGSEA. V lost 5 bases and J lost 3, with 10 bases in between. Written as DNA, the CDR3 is TGCAGCGTTCAAGGGGCGGAAGAGACCCAGTACTTC. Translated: CSVQGAEETQYF.